Listed below are T cell receptor beta chains from one sample, sequenced in a study of blood T cell repertoires in COVID-19. TCRdb keeps only in-frame clones here, not all; method: immunoSEQ multiplex PCR. Among roughly 350,000 clones listed, about nine tenths were seen once. Sequenced input: peripheral blood. The receptor set was obtained from a woman between 45 and 65 years old with COVID-19, enrolled during active disease. CDR3s include the opening cysteine and the closing phenylalanine or tryptophan. D genes are given only for firm matches. A row's size may be missing; if present it is once, few, many or a size class.

d_call: -
v_call: TRBV7-9
clone_size: -
cdr3_length: 16
j_call: TRBJ2-1
cdr3_nt: TGTGCCAGCAGCTTAAGGGGGTCAGGGACCTACAATGAGCAGTTCTTC
cdr3_aa: CASSLRGSGTYNEQFF

d_call: TRBD1
v_call: TRBV5-5
clone_size: -
cdr3_length: 16
j_call: TRBJ2-7
cdr3_nt: TGTGCCAGCAGCTTGAACTATGGGACAGGGCCGGGCGAGCAGTACTTC
cdr3_aa: CASSLNYGTGPGEQYF

d_call: -
v_call: TRBV3-1/TRBV3-2
clone_size: -
cdr3_length: 15
j_call: TRBJ2-3
cdr3_nt: TGTGCCAGCAGGAAAAGACTCGTTAGCACAGATACGCAGTATTTT
cdr3_aa: CASRKRLVSTDTQYF

d_call: -
v_call: TRBV6-6
clone_size: once
cdr3_length: 14
j_call: TRBJ2-5
cdr3_nt: TGTGCCAGCACCCCGGGTTGGGTTGAAGAGACCCAGTACTTC
cdr3_aa: CASTPGWVEETQYF

d_call: TRBD1
v_call: TRBV27
clone_size: once
cdr3_length: 17
j_call: TRBJ2-5
cdr3_nt: TGTGCCAGCAGTAAATCATGGGACAGGGTCCCTCAAGAGACCCAGTACTTC
cdr3_aa: CASSKSWDRVPQETQYF

d_call: TRBD1
v_call: TRBV5-4
clone_size: -
cdr3_length: 17
j_call: TRBJ1-1
cdr3_nt: TGTGCCAGCAGTCCCCCGGGACAGAGGTTTATGAACACTGAAGCTTTCTTT
cdr3_aa: CASSPPGQRFMNTEAFF

d_call: -
v_call: TRBV2
clone_size: -
cdr3_length: 13
j_call: TRBJ1-1
cdr3_nt: TGTGCCAGCAGTAAGCTTGTCAACACTGAAGCTTTCTTT
cdr3_aa: CASSKLVNTEAFF

d_call: -
v_call: TRBV6-5
clone_size: -
cdr3_length: 13
j_call: TRBJ1-2
cdr3_nt: TGTGCCAGCAGGACCCACAGGGATCGCGGCTACACCTTC
cdr3_aa: CASRTHRDRGYTF

d_call: -
v_call: TRBV24-1
clone_size: -
cdr3_length: 14
j_call: TRBJ2-2
cdr3_nt: TGTGCCACCAGTGGGCGGAGCGGGACCGGGGAGCTGTTTTTT
cdr3_aa: CATSGRSGTGELFF

d_call: TRBD1
v_call: TRBV5-1
clone_size: -
cdr3_length: 14
j_call: TRBJ1-3
cdr3_nt: TGCGCCAGCAGCAAGGGGGCGTCTGGAAACACCATATATTTT
cdr3_aa: CASSKGASGNTIYF

d_call: -
v_call: TRBV6-2/TRBV6-3
clone_size: once
cdr3_length: 15
j_call: TRBJ2-7
cdr3_nt: TGTGCCAGCAGTTATCATGGAAGCGGATCCTACGAGCAGTACTTC
cdr3_aa: CASSYHGSGSYEQYF

d_call: TRBD1
v_call: TRBV30
clone_size: once
cdr3_length: 14
j_call: TRBJ1-5
cdr3_nt: TGTGCCTGGAGTGTACGACAGGGGGGCCAGCCCCAGCATTTT
cdr3_aa: CAWSVRQGGQPQHF

d_call: TRBD1
v_call: TRBV6-5
clone_size: -
cdr3_length: 14
j_call: TRBJ1-2
cdr3_nt: TGTGCCAGCAGTTTAAACAGGGGTGGCTATGGCTACACCTTC
cdr3_aa: CASSLNRGGYGYTF

d_call: -
v_call: TRBV18
clone_size: -
cdr3_length: 15
j_call: TRBJ1-2
cdr3_nt: TGTGCCAGCTCACCACCTGGGCAGTCCGCCTATGGCTACACCTTC
cdr3_aa: CASSPPGQSAYGYTF

d_call: TRBD1
v_call: TRBV6-1
clone_size: -
cdr3_length: 19
j_call: TRBJ1-1
cdr3_nt: TGTGCCAGCAGCGAACCCATTCGAAAGGGGGCTATTTCGAACACTGAAGCTTTCTTT
cdr3_aa: CASSEPIRKGAISNTEAFF

d_call: TRBD1
v_call: TRBV5-1
clone_size: few
cdr3_length: 14
j_call: TRBJ2-7
cdr3_nt: TGCGCCAGCAGCTGGGGGACAGGAACCTACGAGCAGTACTTC
cdr3_aa: CASSWGTGTYEQYF

d_call: TRBD2
v_call: TRBV11-2
clone_size: -
cdr3_length: 15
j_call: TRBJ2-7
cdr3_nt: TGTGCCAGCAGCTTAGAGCGGACTAGCTTCCACGAGCAGTACTTC
cdr3_aa: CASSLERTSFHEQYF

d_call: -
v_call: TRBV6-6
clone_size: -
cdr3_length: 15
j_call: TRBJ2-3
cdr3_nt: TGTGCCAGCAGTTTTTGGGGAGGGGACAAAGATACGCAGTATTTT
cdr3_aa: CASSFWGGDKDTQYF

d_call: TRBD1
v_call: TRBV2
clone_size: -
cdr3_length: 14
j_call: TRBJ2-1
cdr3_nt: TGTGCCAGCAGGCAGGAGACAGGGGTGAATGAGCAGTTCTTC
cdr3_aa: CASRQETGVNEQFF

d_call: TRBD2
v_call: TRBV6-1
clone_size: -
cdr3_length: 15
j_call: TRBJ2-1
cdr3_nt: TGTGCCAGCAGTGAAGGGTGGGGCGGGAGCGATGAGCAGTTCTTC
cdr3_aa: CASSEGWGGSDEQFF

d_call: -
v_call: TRBV6-5
clone_size: -
cdr3_length: 12
j_call: TRBJ2-3
cdr3_nt: TGTGCCAGCAGCCACAGGCCTAATACGCAGTATTTT
cdr3_aa: CASSHRPNTQYF

d_call: -
v_call: TRBV6-2/TRBV6-3
clone_size: -
cdr3_length: 17
j_call: TRBJ2-6
cdr3_nt: TGTGCCAGCAGTCATGCCCCCAGGGTGGCTGGGGCCAACGTCCTGACTTTC
cdr3_aa: CASSHAPRVAGANVLTF

d_call: -
v_call: TRBV14
clone_size: -
cdr3_length: 11
j_call: TRBJ2-1
cdr3_nt: TGTGCCAGCAGCTATCGCAATGAGCAGTTCTTC
cdr3_aa: CASSYRNEQFF

d_call: -
v_call: TRBV3-1/TRBV3-2
clone_size: -
cdr3_length: 13
j_call: TRBJ2-1
cdr3_nt: TGTGCCAGCAGCCGCGGGATCAACCGCGGGCAGTTCTTC
cdr3_aa: CASSRGINRGQFF

d_call: TRBD1
v_call: TRBV3-1/TRBV3-2
clone_size: -
cdr3_length: 14
j_call: TRBJ1-2
cdr3_nt: TGTGCCAGCAGCCAAGACCAGGGACAGTATGGCTACACCTTC
cdr3_aa: CASSQDQGQYGYTF

d_call: -
v_call: TRBV30
clone_size: once
cdr3_length: 15
j_call: TRBJ1-1
cdr3_nt: TGTGCCTGGAGTGTACGGCGGGGGGAGGGGGTGAGAGCTTTCTTT
cdr3_aa: CAWSVRRGEGVRAFF

d_call: TRBD2
v_call: TRBV24-1
clone_size: -
cdr3_length: 14
j_call: TRBJ2-2
cdr3_nt: TGTGCCACCAGTGTGTCTAGCGGGAGCGGGGAGCTGTTTTTT
cdr3_aa: CATSVSSGSGELFF

d_call: -
v_call: TRBV6-5
clone_size: -
cdr3_length: 14
j_call: TRBJ1-6
cdr3_nt: TGTGCCAGCAGTAGAGGGGAAGGGGGTTCACCCCTCCACTTT
cdr3_aa: CASSRGEGGSPLHF

d_call: TRBD2
v_call: TRBV11-2
clone_size: -
cdr3_length: 16
j_call: TRBJ2-1
cdr3_nt: TGTGCCAGCAGCGCAGATAGCGGGAGGTTCTACAATGAGCAGTTCTTC
cdr3_aa: CASSADSGRFYNEQFF

d_call: -
v_call: TRBV3-1/TRBV3-2
clone_size: -
cdr3_length: 14
j_call: TRBJ2-7
cdr3_nt: TGTGCCAGCAGGAATTTCGACGGACTCTACGAGCAGTACTTC
cdr3_aa: CASRNFDGLYEQYF

d_call: -
v_call: TRBV7-2
clone_size: -
cdr3_length: 14
j_call: TRBJ1-1
cdr3_nt: TGTGCCAGCAGCTTAGTCCCGGTGAACACTGAAGCTTTCTTT
cdr3_aa: CASSLVPVNTEAFF